The sequence of this T cell receptor beta chain was determined in a study of T cell responses to AZD1222 COVID-19 vaccine. Study-level results: Variant regions that are unmutated are reportedly the target of nearly half of spike-specific TCRs. Sampled repertoires all dated from after the peak T cell response. Recipients of two AZD1222 doses showed rising Spike-specific TCR breadth and depth. Donors were mostly white British, more females; clonal diversity possibly underestimated.

This CDR3 has 14 amino acids. Trimming shortened V by 3 bases and J by 3 bases, and 12 bases separated the two germline ends. The V gene's germline CDR1 is KGHSH and CDR2 LQKENI. Points on this clone: As yet, its antigen is unknown.

Sequencing used immunoSEQ multiplex PCR; TCRdb keeps in-frame clones, though not all of them. Of around 70,000 clones listed, approximately 90% are singletons. The sample here was peripheral blood, taken 28 days after the second AZD1222 dose. The rearrangement links TRBV18 to TRBJ2-7, with a possible D match to TRBD2 (6 bases). The receptor was derived from an adult who received the AZD1222 COVID-19 vaccine. The CDR3 loop reads CASSPAGGNYEQYF. The CDR3 DNA reads as TGTGCCAGCTCACCCGCGGGCGGGAACTACGAGCAGTACTTC. The full variable domain, its missing parts supplied by reference TRBV18 and TRBJ2-7, is NAGVMQNPRHLVRRRGQEARLRCSPMKGHSHVYWYRQLPEEGLKFMVYLQKENIIDESGMPKERFSAEFPKEGPSILRIQQVVRGDSAAYFCASSPAGGNYEQYFGPGTRLTVT.